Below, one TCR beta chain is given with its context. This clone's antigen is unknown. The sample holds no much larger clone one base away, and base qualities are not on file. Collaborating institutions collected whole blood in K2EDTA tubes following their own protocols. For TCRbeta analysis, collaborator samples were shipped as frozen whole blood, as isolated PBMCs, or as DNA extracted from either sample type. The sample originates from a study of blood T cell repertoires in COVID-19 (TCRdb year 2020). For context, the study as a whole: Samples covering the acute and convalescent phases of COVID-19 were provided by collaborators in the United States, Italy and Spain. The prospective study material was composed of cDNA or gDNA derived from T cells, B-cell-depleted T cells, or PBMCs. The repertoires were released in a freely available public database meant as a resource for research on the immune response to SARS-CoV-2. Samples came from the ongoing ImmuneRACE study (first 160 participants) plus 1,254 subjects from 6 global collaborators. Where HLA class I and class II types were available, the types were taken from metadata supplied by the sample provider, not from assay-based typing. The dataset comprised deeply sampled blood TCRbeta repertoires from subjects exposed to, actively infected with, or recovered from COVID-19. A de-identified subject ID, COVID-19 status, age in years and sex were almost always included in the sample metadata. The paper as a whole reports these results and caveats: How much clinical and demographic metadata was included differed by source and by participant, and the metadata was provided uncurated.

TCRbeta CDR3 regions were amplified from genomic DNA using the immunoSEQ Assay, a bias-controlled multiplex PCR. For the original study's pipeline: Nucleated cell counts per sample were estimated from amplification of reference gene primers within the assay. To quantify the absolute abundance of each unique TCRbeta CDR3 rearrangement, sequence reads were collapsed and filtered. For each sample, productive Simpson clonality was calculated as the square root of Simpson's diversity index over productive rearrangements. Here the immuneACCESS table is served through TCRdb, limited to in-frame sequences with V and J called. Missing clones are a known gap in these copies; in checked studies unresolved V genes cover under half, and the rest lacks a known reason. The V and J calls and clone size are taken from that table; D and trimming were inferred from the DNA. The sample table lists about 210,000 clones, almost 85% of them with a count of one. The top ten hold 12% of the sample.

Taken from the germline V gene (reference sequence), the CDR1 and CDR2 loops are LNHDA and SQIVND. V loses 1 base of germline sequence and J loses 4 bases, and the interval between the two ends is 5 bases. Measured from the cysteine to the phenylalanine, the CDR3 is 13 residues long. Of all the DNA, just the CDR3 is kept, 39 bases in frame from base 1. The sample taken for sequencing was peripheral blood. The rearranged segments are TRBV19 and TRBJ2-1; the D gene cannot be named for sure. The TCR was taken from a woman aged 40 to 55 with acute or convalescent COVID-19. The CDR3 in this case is CASSIGNYNEQFF. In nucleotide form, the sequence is TGTGCCAGTAGTATAGGTAATTACAATGAGCAGTTCTTC.